A selection of T cell receptor beta chains follows, all from one sample in a study of cytomegalovirus exposure and HLA in healthy donors. Using immunoSEQ multiplex PCR, the repertoire was profiled, and TCRdb retains in-frame clones only, with some absent. The table records around 96,000 clones, about 76% of them present only once. The sequencing sample was made of PBMCs. The source is a man aged 25-45 years in good health and CMV-seropositive. The CDR3 runs from the conserved cysteine through the conserved F or W. A D gene is named only where the DNA matches it firmly. Some rows have no size entry. The others give once, few or many, or a class for an expanded clone.

.	.	TRBV7-6	TRBJ1-4	CASSLRGVAGEKLFF	TGTGCCAGCAGCCTCCGGGGGGTAGCGGGTGAAAAACTGTTTTTT
.	.	TRBV27	TRBJ2-6	CASSLRDTGANVLTF	TGTGCCAGCAGTTTAAGGGACACTGGGGCCAACGTCCTGACTTTC
.	TRBD2	TRBV9	TRBJ2-3	CASSTPSGGGGQTDTQYF	TGTGCCAGCAGCACACCTTCGGGGGGCGGGGGGCAAACAGATACGCAGTATTTT
.	.	TRBV30	TRBJ1-2	CAAPRTDSLYGYTF	TGTGCCGCACCGCGGACGGACTCCCTCTATGGCTACACCTTC
.	TRBD2	TRBV27	TRBJ2-5	CASSLAGGLSETQYF	TGTGCCAGCAGTTTAGCGGGGGGCCTCTCCGAGACCCAGTACTTC
few	TRBD1	TRBV2	TRBJ2-3	CASSEWTGSTDTQYF	TGTGCCAGCAGTGAATGGACAGGGAGCACAGATACGCAGTATTTT
few	.	TRBV5-4	TRBJ2-7	CASSLVPGPYEQYF	TGTGCCAGCAGCTTGGTTCCGGGTCCCTACGAGCAGTACTTC
.	TRBD2	TRBV6-1	TRBJ2-7	CASSEADGEGYEQYF	TGTGCCAGCAGTGAAGCGGATGGGGAGGGCTACGAGCAGTACTTC
.	.	TRBV20-1	TRBJ1-2	CSANFNYGYTF	TGCAGTGCAAACTTCAACTATGGCTACACCTTC
once	TRBD2	TRBV10-3	TRBJ2-7	CAIMATSGGTYEQYF	TGTGCCATCATGGCGACTAGCGGGGGGACTTACGAGCAGTACTTC
.	.	TRBV5-1	TRBJ1-5	CASSLDSGRQPQHF	TGCGCCAGCAGCTTGGATTCAGGGCGTCAGCCCCAGCATTTT
.	.	TRBV30	TRBJ2-5	CAWGHPARETQYF	TGTGCCTGGGGACACCCAGCTAGGGAGACCCAGTACTTC
.	.	TRBV2	TRBJ2-1	CASSAWESSYNEQFF	TGTGCCAGCAGTGCCTGGGAGAGCTCCTACAATGAGCAGTTCTTC
.	TRBD1	TRBV28	TRBJ1-1	CASTISGTGFRNTEAFF	TGTGCCAGCACCATCTCCGGGACAGGGTTTAGGAACACTGAAGCTTTCTTT
few	.	TRBV2	TRBJ2-7	CASTGESYEQYF	TGTGCCAGCACAGGGGAGTCCTACGAGCAGTACTTC
once	TRBD1	TRBV5-1	TRBJ2-2	CASSPQGAGTGELFF	TGCGCCAGCAGCCCACAGGGGGCCGGCACCGGGGAGCTGTTTTTT
.	TRBD1	TRBV6-6	TRBJ1-2	CASSYGTGSGYGYTF	TGTGCCAGCAGTTACGGGACAGGAAGCGGCTATGGCTACACCTTC
.	.	TRBV15	TRBJ1-1	CATSREIGAEAFF	TGTGCCACCAGCAGAGAGATAGGAGCTGAAGCTTTCTTT
.	.	TRBV4-3	TRBJ2-3	CASSQGGDADTQYF	TGCGCCAGCAGCCAAGGGGGGGACGCAGATACGCAGTATTTT
.	TRBD2	TRBV4-1	TRBJ2-1	CASSQGAGVNEQFF	TGCGCCAGCAGCCAAGGGGCGGGGGTGAATGAGCAGTTCTTC
.	.	TRBV25-1	TRBJ1-2	CASSAEGTLYGYTF	TGTGCCAGCAGTGCCGAGGGGACATTGTATGGCTACACCTTC
.	TRBD1	TRBV4-2	TRBJ2-5	CASSQDPGGQETQYF	TGTGCCAGCAGCCAAGATCCAGGGGGCCAAGAGACCCAGTACTTC
.	.	TRBV19	TRBJ2-7	CASSMRHSAGYEQYF	TGTGCCAGTAGTATGAGGCATTCGGCGGGCTACGAGCAGTACTTC
.	.	TRBV5-6	TRBJ2-7	CASSEQGQSSYEQYF	TGTGCCAGCAGCGAACAGGGTCAAAGCTCCTACGAGCAGTACTTC
few	.	TRBV7-7	TRBJ2-7	CASSSSEGNEQYF	TGTGCTAGCAGCTCATCTGAGGGCAACGAGCAGTACTTC
.	.	TRBV5-4	TRBJ1-4	CASSRRTQGLNEKLFF	TGTGCCAGCAGCCGGAGGACTCAGGGGCTTAATGAAAAACTGTTTTTT